The 25 T cell receptor beta chains below come from one sample, sequenced in a study of memory B cells and T cells in multiple sclerosis. For these receptors, no antigen is known. After stimulus-free culture, autoproliferating CFSE-dim and non-proliferating CFSE-high T cells were sequenced separately. Pooled replicate wells came from approximately 50 million CFSE-labeled PBMCs cultured roughly seven days without stimulus. Method: immunoSEQ multiplex PCR; TCRdb's copy keeps in-frame clones and lacks some. The table shows some 49,000 clones, with about 80% occurring only once. Material for sequencing was PBMCs from blood kept in culture. The receptors stem from a human donor with multiple sclerosis.

J is TRBJ1-2 and V is TRBV5-6, with D hard to call. The V gene lost 0 bases and the J gene lost 7 bases, with 13 bases spanning the gap. This CDR3 is 14 amino acids long. Germline V gives CDR1 SGHDT, CDR2 YYEEEE. CDR3 in DNA: TGTGCCAGCAGCTTGGGGGGTCTAGGGCGTGGCTACACCTTC. It yields the protein CASSLGGLGRGYTF.

V and J are TRBV9 and TRBJ1-5, with D unresolved. The CDR3 spans 13 residues. V was trimmed by 0 bases and J by 4 bases, leaving 5 bases between them. Looked up from germline, CDR1 is SGDLS and CDR2 is YYNGEE. This CDR3 is CASSVEENQPQHF. For the CDR3, the DNA is TGTGCCAGCAGCGTAGAAGAAAATCAGCCCCAGCATTTT. Full variable domain (rest looked up from reference TRBV9 and TRBJ1-5): DSGVTQTPKHLITATGQRVTLRCSPRSGDLSVYWYQQSLDQGLQFLIQYYNGEERAKGNILERFSAQQFPDLHSELNLSSLELGDSALYFCASSVEENQPQHFGDGTRLSIL.

The V and J genes are TRBV18 and TRBJ2-7; D remains ambiguous. V lost 0 bases and J lost 5, with 8 bases in between. Germline V gives CDR1 KGHSH, CDR2 LQKENI. This CDR3 is 13 amino acids long. The CDR3 loop reads CASSPPAADEQYF. The CDR3 DNA sequence: TGTGCCAGCTCACCACCGGCGGCGGACGAGCAGTACTTC. The variable domain in full, completed from reference TRBV18 and TRBJ2-7, reads NAGVMQNPRHLVRRRGQEARLRCSPMKGHSHVYWYRQLPEEGLKFMVYLQKENIIDESGMPKERFSAEFPKEGPSILRIQQVVRGDSAAYFCASSPPAADEQYFGPGTRLTVT.

The V gene is TRBV29-1, the J gene TRBJ2-1, with D possibly matching TRBD2 (5 bases). Trimming removed 4 bases at V and 0 bases at J, with 13 bases between. The CDR3 contains 15 residues. Germline V CDR1 and CDR2: SQVTM, ANQGSEA. Written as DNA, the CDR3 is TGCAGCGTTGCAAGCGGCTTCAGCTCCTACAATGAGCAGTTCTTC. This codes for CSVASGFSSYNEQFF.

This rearrangement joins TRBV5-1 to TRBJ2-1, with D perhaps TRBD1 (6 bases). Germline V lookup: CDR1 SGHRS, CDR2 YFSETQ. This CDR3 contains 12 residues. Trimming removed 2 bases at V and 6 bases at J, with 6 bases between. The CDR3 protein is CASSLQGNEQFF. CDR3 DNA: TGCGCCAGCAGCTTACAGGGCAATGAGCAGTTCTTC.

V usage is TRBV7-6 and J usage is TRBJ1-2, with 9 bases fitting TRBD1. The CDR3 length is 15 residues. The germline CDR1 and CDR2 sequences are SGHVS and FNYEAQ. The V and J ends lost 4 bases and 3 bases, in that order; junction bases with no gene match: 6. In nucleotides, the CDR3 is TGTGCCAGCAGCTCGACAGGGGGAAGTTACTATGGCTACACCTTC. Its protein is CASSSTGGSYYGYTF.

The DNA for the CDR3 is TGCGCCAGCAGCCAAGAATGGTTGACAGACGAGCAGTACTTC. Protein sequence: CASSQEWLTDEQYF. V gene TRBV4-1 combines with J gene TRBJ2-7; a possible D gene is TRBD1 (5 bases). V lost 0 bases to trimming and J lost 5 bases, with 11 bases between them. There are 14 residues in the CDR3. Germline lookup yields CDR1 MGHRA and CDR2 YSYEKL.

The V gene is TRBV11-2, the J gene TRBJ2-1; D not certain. V lost 6 bases and J lost 4, with 10 bases in between. The CDR3 contains 13 residues. CDR1 is SGHAT, CDR2 FQNNGV, per germline. The CDR3 DNA sequence: TGTGCCAGCAGGTTGGCAGGTTACAATGAGCAGTTCTTC. Encoded protein: CASRLAGYNEQFF. The full variable domain, completed using reference TRBV11-2 and TRBJ2-1, is EAGVAQSPRYKIIEKRQSVAFWCNPISGHATLYWYQQILGQGPKLLIQFQNNGVVDDSQLPKDRFSAERLKGVDSTLKIQPAKLEDSAVYLCASRLAGYNEQFFGPGTRLTVL.

This clone appeared once. The CDR3 nucleotides are TGTGCCAGCAGACCCACTAGCGGTGAGCAGTTCTTC. This encodes CASRPTSGEQFF. The chain links TRBV6-6 to TRBJ2-1; 8 nucleotides agree with TRBD2. From germline, CDR1 is MNHNY and CDR2 SVGAGI (reference sequence). V lost 6 bases and J lost 9; bases outside the gene matches: 4. CDR3 length: 12 residues.

Regarding this clone: Other DNA sequences in the sample encode the same CDR3. V and J are TRBV20-1 and TRBJ1-2; D gene uncertain. Trimming stripped 6 bases from V and 1 base from J, with 6 bases between. The CDR3 consists of 11 residues. Germline loops: CDR1 DFQATT, CDR2 SNEGSKA (reference sequence). CDR3 sequence: CSATGNYGYTF. CDR3 coding DNA: TGCAGTGCGACCGGTAACTATGGCTACACCTTC.

The table lists this clone with a few counts. The rearrangement joins TRBV2 to TRBJ1-4; no clear D. This CDR3 region has 12 residues. V shed 4 bases and J shed 7 bases, with 7 bases lying between them. In germline, CDR1 is SNHLY, CDR2 FYNNEI. CDR3: CASSGEGEKLFF. CDR3 nucleotides: TGTGCCAGCAGTGGTGAGGGTGAAAAACTGTTTTTT.

CDR3 sequence: CASSEAGRTYNEQFF. In nucleotides, the CDR3 is TGTGCCAGCAGTGAAGCGGGGAGGACCTACAATGAGCAGTTCTTC. The rearrangement uses TRBV2 and TRBJ2-1, with D perhaps matching TRBD2 (6 bases). This CDR3 region has 15 residues. V shed 0 bases and J shed 2 bases, with 8 bases lying between them. Germline CDR1 and CDR2: SNHLY and FYNNEI.

The chain has TRBV19 and TRBJ2-2, with D uncertain. The germline V gene encodes CDR1 LNHDA and CDR2 SQIVND (reference sequence). The CDR3 runs to 15 residues. The V and J ends lost 0 bases and 4 bases respectively, with 9 bases between them. The CDR3 reads CASSIDGPVTGELFF. The CDR3 nucleotides are TGTGCCAGTAGTATAGATGGACCAGTCACCGGGGAGCTGTTTTTT.

The CDR3 here is CASSSGQGGKPQHF. In DNA, the CDR3 is TGTGCCAGCAGTTCCGGACAGGGGGGTAAGCCCCAGCATTTT. The genes are TRBV6-5 and TRBJ1-5, with 10 bases lining up with TRBD1. Germline lookup yields CDR1 MNHEY and CDR2 SVGAGI. After removal of 4 bases from V and 8 bases from J, the junction contained 5 bases not matched to a gene. The CDR3 is 14 residues long.

This chain uses TRBV5-1 with TRBJ2-1; D not certain. There are 16 residues in the CDR3. Germline assignment: CDR1 SGHRS and CDR2 YFSETQ. Trimming left V 1 base short and J 6 bases short, with 17 bases between. The CDR3 loop reads CASSLSPVSALNEQFF. The CDR3, as DNA: TGCGCCAGCAGCTTGTCCCCGGTTTCGGCCCTCAATGAGCAGTTCTTC.

This chain links TRBV13 with TRBJ2-5; D might be TRBD1 (5 bases). The CDR3 is made up of 17 amino acids. From germline, CDR1 is PRHDT and CDR2 FYEKMQ (reference sequence). Deletions cut 0 bases from V and 4 bases from J, with 18 bases between. The DNA of the CDR3 is TGTGCCAGCAGCTTAGGATCAGGGAACCCTTTCGGAGAGACCCAGTACTTC. This codes for CASSLGSGNPFGETQYF.

The rearrangement links TRBV19 to TRBJ2-2; D remains ambiguous. This CDR3 is built from 14 residues. Per the germline V gene, CDR1 is LNHDA and CDR2 is SQIVND (reference sequence). The V and J ends lost 1 base and 4 bases respectively, with 7 bases between them. CDR3 nucleotides: TGTGCCAGTAGTATAGGGCGGTCCACCGGGGAGCTGTTTTTT. Amino acids: CASSIGRSTGELFF.

This clone occurred a few times. This chain uses TRBV7-2 with TRBJ2-3; D perhaps matches TRBD1 (6 bases). CDR1 and CDR2 (germline): SGHTA, FQGNSA. Deletions cut 2 bases from V and 5 bases from J, with 17 bases between. The CDR3 totals 16 residues. CDR3 loop: CASSLSGSGAGDTQYF. The CDR3 DNA sequence: TGTGCCAGCAGCTTATCCGGGTCAGGGGCGGGAGATACGCAGTATTTT.

V gene TRBV7-6 combines with J gene TRBJ1-6, with D perhaps TRBD1 (5 bases). Germline CDR1 reads SGHVS; CDR2 reads FNYEAQ. Trimming took 4 bases from V and 0 from J, leaving 28 bases between them. The CDR3 extends over 22 amino acids. The CDR3 nucleotides are TGTGCCAGCAGCTCCCGTTCCTTAGAGGGGTCCTCTCACAACTCCTATAATTCACCCCTCCACTTT. It specifies CASSSRSLEGSSHNSYNSPLHF.

This clone was found a few times. The chain recombines TRBV7-9 with TRBJ2-7; a weak D match, TRBD1 (5 bases). Per germline, CDR1 SEHNR and CDR2 FQNEAQ (reference sequence). Trimming took 2 bases from V and 3 from J, leaving 11 bases between them. The CDR3 is 14 residues long. The DNA for the CDR3 is TGTGCCAGCAGCTTATCCATGACAGTCTACGAGCAGTACTTC. Its protein product is CASSLSMTVYEQYF.

The chain combines TRBV6-5 with TRBJ1-1, with TRBD1 matching over 7 bases. With V trimmed by 6 bases and J by 3 bases, 10 bases remained unmatched. CDR1 and CDR2 from the germline V gene are MNHEY and SVGAGI. The CDR3 is 15 residues long. The CDR3 region is CASRGTAVEDTEAFF. CDR3 DNA sequence: TGTGCCAGCAGGGGGACAGCGGTAGAGGACACTGAAGCTTTCTTT.

This chain joins TRBV5-5 and TRBJ2-2; 8 nucleotides line up with TRBD1. V lost 1 base, J lost 7 bases, and 21 bases stayed unmatched. Germline V gene lookup returns CDR1 SGHKS and CDR2 YYEKEE (reference sequence). There are 20 residues in the CDR3. CDR3: CASSLQVGTGTRRVVGELFF. For the CDR3, the DNA is TGTGCCAGCAGCTTGCAGGTCGGGACAGGCACACGGAGGGTAGTCGGGGAGCTGTTTTTT.

The rearrangement joins TRBV28 to TRBJ2-1; TRBD1 might be the D (5 bases). V gave up 2 bases and J gave up 0 bases, with 5 bases separating them. The CDR3 covers 14 residues. Looked up from germline, CDR1 is MDHEN and CDR2 is SYDVKM. Here the CDR3 DNA reads TGTGCCAGCAGTTTAGGACACTCCTACAATGAGCAGTTCTTC. This translates into CASSLGHSYNEQFF.

The rearrangement uses TRBV25-1 and TRBJ1-2, with 9 positions matching TRBD1. Looked up from germline, CDR1 is MGHDK and CDR2 is SYGVNS. The CDR3 extends over 13 amino acids. Losses at the gene ends were 4 bases for V and 6 bases for J; bases not matched to a gene: 3. The CDR3 is CASSARDRDGYTF. CDR3 DNA sequence: TGTGCCAGCAGTGCCCGGGACAGGGATGGCTACACCTTC.

In this sample, this clone turned up once. The V and J genes are TRBV7-9 and TRBJ1-1; the D gene is possibly TRBD1 (5 bases). The CDR3 loop spans 13 amino acids. Deletions cut 1 base from V and 5 bases from J, with 8 bases between. Germline V CDR1 and CDR2: SEHNR, FQNEAQ (reference sequence). The CDR3 here is CASSLDGGTEAFF. Here the CDR3 DNA reads TGTGCCAGCAGCTTAGACGGGGGTACTGAAGCTTTCTTT.